Shown below are 20 T cell receptor beta chains from a single sample sequenced in a study of technical replicates of blood from a handful of donors. Method: immunoSEQ multiplex PCR; TCRdb's copy keeps in-frame clones and lacks some. The table has 75,000 or so clones, approximately 93% seen once. The sequencing sample was made of T cells isolated from PBMCs. These receptors originate from a human donor in good health.

The chain has TRBV28 and TRBJ1-1; D unresolved. Per germline, CDR1 MDHEN and CDR2 SYDVKM. Trimming pared 7 bases from V and 5 bases from J, leaving 8 bases between. The CDR3 is made up of 11 amino acids. This chain's CDR3 is CASIDGTEAFF. DNA for the CDR3: TGTGCCAGCATTGACGGGACTGAAGCTTTCTTT.

This chain joins TRBV11-1 and TRBJ2-1; perhaps TRBD2 as D (7 bases). The length of the CDR3 is 16 residues. The ends were cut back, 3 bases at V and 5 bases at J, with 17 bases in the middle. The germline V gene has CDR1 SGHAT and CDR2 FQDESV (reference sequence). CDR3 coding DNA: TGTGCCAGCAGCTTGGGGGGCGGGAGTGGAAACAATGAGCAGTTCTTC. This gives the protein CASSLGGGSGNNEQFF.

V gene TRBV28 combines with J gene TRBJ1-2; the D gene is possibly TRBD1 (5 bases). CDR1 MDHEN and CDR2 SYDVKM come from the germline V gene. Trimming took 3 bases from V and 6 from J, leaving 14 bases between them. CDR3 size: 14 residues. The CDR3 reads CASSFGGESNGYTF. CDR3 nucleotides: TGTGCCAGCAGTTTCGGAGGGGAGAGTAATGGCTACACCTTC.

This clone was observed once. The chain recombines TRBV7-9 with TRBJ2-1, with D tentatively TRBD2 (5 bases). Germline V lookup: CDR1 SEHNR, CDR2 FQNEAQ (reference sequence). Trimming stripped 3 bases from V and 5 bases from J, with 11 bases between. The CDR3 length is 14 residues. The CDR3: CASSFPGFNNEQFF. The CDR3 DNA reads TGTGCCAGCAGCTTCCCGGGATTTAACAATGAGCAGTTCTTC.

The V gene is TRBV27, the J gene TRBJ2-7; the D gene is possibly TRBD1 (6 bases). The germline V gene encodes CDR1 MNHEY and CDR2 SMNVEV (reference sequence). The CDR3 has 13 amino acids. V lost 7 bases to trimming and J lost 6 bases, with 16 bases between them. The CDR3 DNA sequence: TGTGCCAGCAAGATTCAGGGGACGGGCGAGCAGTACTTC. It codes for CASKIQGTGEQYF.

V is TRBV5-1 and J is TRBJ1-1; 11 nucleotides agree with TRBD1. Germline V lookup: CDR1 SGHRS, CDR2 YFSETQ. CDR3 length: 16 amino acids. V dropped 4 bases and J dropped 3; count of bases not matched to a gene: 8. The CDR3 protein is CASSPRTGGKDTEAFF. The CDR3 DNA sequence: TGCGCCAGCAGCCCCCGGACAGGGGGCAAGGACACTGAAGCTTTCTTT.

V is TRBV29-1 and J is TRBJ2-1; maybe TRBD2 (6 bases). Germline CDR1 reads SQVTM; CDR2 reads ANQGSEA. The CDR3 contains 14 residues. Deletions cut 6 bases from V and 3 bases from J, with 15 bases between. CDR3 sequence reads: CSVLGGPVYNEQFF. CDR3 sequence (DNA): TGCAGCGTCCTCGGAGGGCCTGTCTACAATGAGCAGTTCTTC.

This chain connects TRBV9 to TRBJ2-5; D is undetermined. Trimming took off 3 bases at V and 2 bases at J, with 8 bases between the two ends. The CDR3 sequence is 13 residues long. Germline V gene sequence: CDR1 SGDLS, CDR2 YYNGEE. The CDR3 loop reads CASSDYRQETQYF. CDR3 nucleotide sequence: TGTGCCAGCAGCGATTACAGACAAGAGACCCAGTACTTC. Supplemented by reference TRBV9 and TRBJ2-5, the full variable domain reads DSGVTQTPKHLITATGQRVTLRCSPRSGDLSVYWYQQSLDQGLQFLIQYYNGEERAKGNILERFSAQQFPDLHSELNLSSLELGDSALYFCASSDYRQETQYFGPGTRLLVL.

CDR3 protein: CASSHSVWSEQYF. The CDR3 DNA reads as TGTGCCAGCAGTCACTCTGTGTGGTCCGAGCAGTACTTC. This chain uses TRBV27 with TRBJ2-7; D unclear. CDR3 size: 13 residues. Germline V gives CDR1 MNHEY, CDR2 SMNVEV (reference sequence). V was trimmed by 5 bases and J by 6 bases, leaving 14 bases between them.

This rearrangement joins TRBV15 to TRBJ2-7; D unclear. This CDR3 has 12 amino acids. V lost 0 bases to trimming and J lost 6 bases, with 6 bases between them. CDR1 is LNHNV and CDR2 is YYDKDF in the germline V gene (reference sequence). The CDR3 DNA reads as TGTGCCACCAGCAGAGATAAATTCGAGCAGTACTTC. This gives the protein CATSRDKFEQYF.

The gene calls are TRBV7-2 and TRBJ1-2; possible D gene TRBD1, 6 bases. Per the germline V gene, CDR1 is SGHTA and CDR2 is FQGNSA. CDR3 size: 13 residues. Deletions cut 5 bases from V and 4 bases from J, with 11 bases between. Here the CDR3 DNA reads TGTGCCAGCAGCGGTACAGGGCCCTATGGCTACACCTTC. As protein: CASSGTGPYGYTF. The variable domain in full, completed from reference TRBV7-2 and TRBJ1-2, reads GAGVSQSPSNKVTEKGKDVELRCDPISGHTALYWYRQSLGQGLEFLIYFQGNSAPDKSGLPSDRFSAERTGGSVSTLTIQRTQQEDSAVYLCASSGTGPYGYTFGSGTRLTVV.

The gene calls are TRBV10-1 and TRBJ2-7; D might be TRBD2 (6 bases). Germline V gene lookup returns CDR1 WNHNN and CDR2 SYGVQD (reference sequence). The CDR3 runs to 13 residues. With 2 bases removed from V and 7 bases from J, the gap between germline ends came to 12 bases. CDR3 nucleotide sequence: TGCGCCAGCAGTGAGATTGGAGGGATAGAGCAGTACTTC. As protein: CASSEIGGIEQYF.

The genes are TRBV28 and TRBJ2-1; TRBD1 is a possible D gene (5 bases). Germline assignment: CDR1 MDHEN and CDR2 SYDVKM. V lost 3 bases, J lost 0 bases, and 9 bases lay in between. The CDR3 runs to 15 residues. CDR3 DNA: TGTGCCAGCAGTTTCAGGGCTGACTCCTACAATGAGCAGTTCTTC. Its translation is CASSFRADSYNEQFF.

The rearrangement uses TRBV29-1 and TRBJ2-3; D possibly corresponds to TRBD2 (5 bases). The germline V gene encodes CDR1 SQVTM and CDR2 ANQGSEA. Trimming left V 4 bases short and J 2 bases short, with 7 bases between. The CDR3 consists of 12 residues. The CDR3 nucleotides read TGCAGCGTTGGGACTGACACAGATACGCAGTATTTT. Residues: CSVGTDTDTQYF.

J is TRBJ2-3 and V is TRBV7-2, with 9 positions matching TRBD2. V lost 1 base to trimming and J lost 4 bases; unmatched junction nucleotides: 6. This CDR3 spans 16 amino acids. The germline V gene has CDR1 SGHTA and CDR2 FQGNSA. The CDR3 DNA is TGTGCCAGCAGCTTAGTAGGTAGCGGGAGTGCAGATACGCAGTATTTT. Translated: CASSLVGSGSADTQYF.

The chain has TRBV6-5 and TRBJ1-2, with 11 bases fitting TRBD1. Germline V gives CDR1 MNHEY, CDR2 SVGAGI. The CDR3 covers 14 residues. V dropped 6 bases and J dropped 1; count of bases not matched to a gene: 1. This chain's CDR3 is CASRGTGGNYGYTF. The CDR3 DNA is TGTGCCAGCAGGGGGACAGGGGGTAACTATGGCTACACCTTC.

This rearrangement joins TRBV18 to TRBJ1-1, with 8 positions matching TRBD1. This CDR3 spans 17 amino acids. CDR1 KGHSH and CDR2 LQKENI come from the germline V gene. The V and J ends lost 5 bases and 3 bases, in that order; junction bases with no gene match: 14. CDR3 DNA: TGTGCCAGCTCAACAAAAAGGACAGGGCGGAGGGACACTGAAGCTTTCTTT. It translates to CASSTKRTGRRDTEAFF.

This chain links TRBV5-4 with TRBJ1-1, with unresolved D. Germline V gene sequence: CDR1 SGHNT, CDR2 YYREEE (reference sequence). V gave up 3 bases and J gave up 0 bases, with 12 bases separating them. There are 15 residues in the CDR3. CDR3 sequence reads: CASSSLSTVNTEAFF. The DNA for the CDR3 is TGTGCCAGCAGCTCCCTATCCACAGTGAACACTGAAGCTTTCTTT.

The chain carries TRBV6-4 and TRBJ2-3, with 7 positions matching TRBD1. Unmatched junction bases numbered 5, after V lost 4 bases and J lost 4 bases. CDR3 length equals 14 residues. Germline V gene lookup returns CDR1 MRHNA and CDR2 SNTAGT. The CDR3 protein is CASSAYRGADTQYF. CDR3 nucleotide sequence: TGTGCCAGCAGTGCTTACAGGGGAGCAGATACGCAGTATTTT.

The J gene is TRBJ2-5, the V gene TRBV5-6; D remains unclear. Trimming pared 1 base from V and 5 bases from J, leaving 6 bases between. CDR1 and CDR2 (germline): SGHDT, YYEEEE. This CDR3 region has 12 residues. Here the CDR3 DNA reads TGTGCCAGCAGCTTGCAGATGGAGACCCAGTACTTC. Translation: CASSLQMETQYF.